Below are 5 T cell receptor beta chains sequenced from a single sample in a study of T-cell memory formation after mild COVID-19. A single record per CDR3 protein comes from TCRdb applying MiXCR to the 5' RACE reads. The sample yields about half a million distinct CDR3 sequences, 15% to 20% seen once. Sequencing was performed on PBMCs or a T cell subset sorted from them (not recorded which). These receptors all stem from an adult woman who had mild COVID-19 (a few samples of this study predate the infection). Cell type and time point are not known.

This rearrangement joins TRBV14 to TRBJ1-2; TRBD1 might be the D (6 bases). Trimming left V 4 bases short and J 8 bases short, with 17 bases between. The germline gives CDR1 SGHDN, CDR2 FVKESK. CDR3 size: 14 residues. In DNA, the CDR3 is TGTGCCAGCAGCCCCGGGGGAGGGGGATTCGGCTACACCTTC. It codes for CASSPGGGGFGYTF.

The rearrangement uses TRBV4-2 and TRBJ2-7; 7 bases fit TRBD2. Germline V gives CDR1 LGHNA, CDR2 YNFKEQ. The CDR3 covers 14 residues. The V gene end was trimmed by 1 base and the J gene end by 4 bases; junction bases not matched to a gene: 4. For the CDR3, the DNA is TGTGCCAGCAGCCAAGCGGGTAGCGGGTACGAGCAGTACTTC. This gives the protein CASSQAGSGYEQYF.

This clonotype has more than one count but fewer than ten. The chain is built from TRBV10-2 and TRBJ2-7; 9 bases map to TRBD2. With V trimmed by 6 bases and J by 2 bases, 8 bases remained unmatched. CDR1 and CDR2 from the germline V gene are WSHSY and SAAADI. This CDR3 is built from 15 residues. The CDR3 here is CASRVLAGGPYEQYF. In DNA, the CDR3 is TGCGCCAGCAGGGTTCTGGCGGGAGGGCCCTACGAGCAGTACTTC.

This clonotype was seen more than once but under ten times. This chain joins TRBV4-1 and TRBJ2-5; 10 bases are shared with TRBD2. Germline lookup yields CDR1 MGHRA and CDR2 YSYEKL. The CDR3 runs 16 residues. The ends lost 0 bases at V and 7 bases at J; junction bases unmatched: 8. CDR3 region: CASSQDPAGGRVTQYF. CDR3 DNA: TGCGCCAGCAGCCAAGATCCAGCGGGGGGGCGGGTGACCCAGTACTTC.

This clonotype was detected only a few times. The chain uses TRBV12-3 or TRBV12-4 and TRBJ1-1; D is undetermined. The CDR3 extends over 13 amino acids. V was trimmed by 3 bases and J by 1 base, leaving 6 bases between them. This CDR3 is CASSFFGNTEAFF. In DNA form, the CDR3 reads TGTGCCAGCAGTTTTTTTGGGAACACTGAAGCTTTCTTT.